Listed below are T cell receptor beta chains from one sample, sequenced in a study of blood T cell repertoires in COVID-19. Method: immunoSEQ multiplex PCR; TCRdb's copy keeps in-frame clones and lacks some. The sample records some 83,000 clones, 65% to 85% being singletons. Sequenced: peripheral blood. These receptors were obtained from a man aged 60-69 years with active or convalescent COVID-19. Each CDR3 is given with its conserved first and last residue. The D gene is left open where the match is weak. Clone size appears in some rows only: once, few, many, or a class for an expanded clone.

TRBJ2-4 | TRBV7-9 | . | . | CASSFNSEQPGF | TGTGCCAGCAGCTTTAATTCGGAACAACCAGGCTTC
TRBJ1-6 | TRBV30 | . | once | CAEFGWTVNSPLHF | TGTGCCGAATTCGGATGGACAGTTAATTCACCCCTCCACTTT
TRBJ2-7 | TRBV7-2 | TRBD1 | . | CASSVFGQGGNEQYF | TGTGCCAGCAGCGTCTTTGGACAGGGAGGTAACGAGCAGTACTTC
TRBJ1-6 | TRBV6-6 | . | . | CASWGGITLHF | TGTGCCAGCTGGGGGGGAATCACCCTCCACTTT
TRBJ1-3 | TRBV6-5 | TRBD1 | . | CASSSTGPHSGNTIYF | TGTGCCAGCAGTTCGACAGGGCCGCACTCTGGAAACACCATATATTTT
TRBJ1-2 | TRBV7-9 | TRBD1 | . | CASSPQGAQGRYGYTF | TGTGCCAGCAGCCCCCAGGGGGCACAGGGGAGGTATGGCTACACCTTC
TRBJ2-7 | TRBV19 | . | . | CASSLQGSYEQYF | TGTGCCAGTAGTCTACAGGGTTCCTACGAGCAGTACTTC
TRBJ1-1 | TRBV5-4 | TRBD1 | . | CASSQVDRDSHEAFF | TGTGCCAGCAGCCAAGTCGACCGGGACAGCCATGAAGCTTTCTTT
TRBJ1-6 | TRBV6-5 | TRBD1 | . | CARGQPPNSPLHF | TGTGCCAGGGGACAGCCTCCTAATTCACCCCTCCACTTT
TRBJ2-2 | TRBV27 | . | . | CASSRLRGLEGNTGELFF | TGTGCCAGCAGTCGCCTGCGGGGGCTCGAGGGGAACACCGGGGAGCTGTTTTTT
TRBJ1-2 | TRBV5-3 | . | . | CARTPSYTF | TGTGCCAGAACCCCTAGCTACACCTTC
TRBJ1-2 | TRBV12-3/TRBV12-4 | . | . | CASSFGENYGYTF | TGTGCCAGCAGTTTCGGAGAAAACTATGGCTACACCTTC
TRBJ2-5 | TRBV6-2/TRBV6-3 | TRBD2 | . | CASSGLAGGPLVETQYF | TGTGCCAGCAGTGGACTAGCGGGGGGTCCCCTCGTGGAGACCCAGTACTTC
TRBJ1-1 | TRBV27 | TRBD1 | . | CASSLQGVKVNTEAFF | TGTGCCAGCAGTTTACAGGGGGTAAAGGTGAACACTGAAGCTTTCTTT
TRBJ1-3 | TRBV5-1 | . | . | CASSLATGYSGNTIYF | TGCGCCAGCAGCTTGGCTACAGGGTACTCTGGAAACACCATATATTTT
TRBJ2-7 | TRBV6-1 | TRBD2 | once | CASSERVASGGPNYEQYF | TGTGCCAGCAGTGAAAGAGTGGCTAGCGGGGGTCCGAACTACGAGCAGTACTTC
TRBJ1-6 | TRBV11-2 | . | . | CASSAPRDSGITLHF | TGTGCCAGCAGCGCCCCACGGGACTCCGGAATAACCCTCCACTTT
TRBJ1-4 | TRBV6-5 | TRBD1 | few | CASSRQGRDEKLFF | TGTGCCAGCAGCCGACAGGGGCGGGATGAAAAACTGTTTTTT
TRBJ1-2 | TRBV27 | . | few | CASSLTGSHGLYGYTF | TGTGCCAGCAGTCTAACCGGGAGCCACGGGCTATATGGCTACACCTTC
TRBJ2-7 | TRBV3-1/TRBV3-2 | . | . | CASSQGVRQGEQYF | TGTGCCAGCAGCCAAGGGGTCAGGCAGGGAGAGCAGTACTTC
TRBJ1-2 | TRBV29-1 | TRBD1 | . | CSGGQGLNYGYTF | TGCAGCGGAGGACAGGGTCTTAACTATGGCTACACCTTC
TRBJ1-2 | TRBV13 | . | once | CASSLGTGAYGYTF | TGTGCCAGCAGCTTAGGGACTGGGGCCTATGGCTACACCTTC
TRBJ2-1 | TRBV4-2 | TRBD2 | . | CASSQGSGGAYEQFF | TGTGCCAGCAGCCAAGGAAGCGGGGGGGCGTATGAGCAGTTCTTC
TRBJ2-3 | TRBV29-1 | TRBD1 | few | CSVAQGQGVADTQYF | TGCAGCGTTGCACAGGGACAGGGGGTTGCAGATACGCAGTATTTT
TRBJ1-2 | TRBV19 | . | few | CASTTPRGGDYGYTF | TGTGCCAGTACCACCCCTAGGGGAGGGGACTATGGCTACACCTTC
TRBJ1-5 | TRBV6-1 | TRBD1 | . | CASSDKGQGAVQPQHF | TGTGCCAGCAGTGATAAGGGACAGGGGGCCGTTCAGCCCCAGCATTTT
TRBJ2-3 | TRBV6-6 | . | . | CASTKGTDTQYF | TGTGCCAGCACCAAAGGGACTGATACGCAGTATTTT
TRBJ2-5 | TRBV3-1/TRBV3-2 | . | . | CASSQPGGETQYF | TGTGCCAGCAGCCAACCGGGTGGAGAGACCCAGTACTTC
TRBJ1-1 | TRBV6-5 | . | once | CASSYWGDEDTEAFF | TGTGCCAGCAGTTACTGGGGGGACGAGGACACTGAAGCTTTCTTT
TRBJ1-1 | TRBV27 | . | . | CASSLYASLGGLGNTEAFF | TGTGCCAGCAGTTTATATGCCTCCTTGGGGGGGCTGGGGAACACTGAAGCTTTCTTT
TRBJ2-7 | TRBV6-5 | . | . | CASSYSGQRSYEQYF | TGTGCCAGCAGTTACTCGGGGCAGCGAAGCTACGAGCAGTACTTC
TRBJ2-7 | TRBV29-1 | . | once | CSVVQDVYEQYF | TGCAGCGTTGTACAGGACGTCTACGAGCAGTACTTC
TRBJ2-1 | TRBV11-2 | TRBD2 | . | CASSLGLAGGPPNEQFF | TGTGCCAGCAGCTTGGGACTAGCGGGGGGGCCTCCGAATGAGCAGTTCTTC
TRBJ1-3 | TRBV21-1 | . | once | CASSKGGRASSGNTIYF | TGTGCCAGCAGCAAAGGAGGCAGGGCGAGCTCTGGAAACACCATATATTTT
TRBJ1-5 | TRBV21-1 | . | . | CASSSREGRPSYSNQPQHF | TGTGCCAGCAGCTCCCGGGAAGGGAGGCCCTCTTATAGCAATCAGCCCCAGCATTTT
TRBJ1-4 | TRBV19 | . | . | CASSPLWRSKNEKLFF | TGTGCCAGTAGTCCACTGTGGCGGTCCAAGAATGAAAAACTGTTTTTT
TRBJ2-3 | TRBV6-2/TRBV6-3 | TRBD2 | once | CASSPSGRRDTQYF | TGTGCCAGCAGCCCTAGCGGGAGAAGGGATACGCAGTATTTT
TRBJ2-5 | TRBV7-2 | TRBD1 | . | CASSRAGTAQETQYF | TGTGCCAGCAGCCGCGCCGGGACAGCTCAAGAGACCCAGTACTTC
TRBJ1-6 | TRBV3-1/TRBV3-2 | . | . | CASREVAGNSPLHF | TGTGCCAGCAGAGAGGTTGCGGGGAATTCACCCCTCCACTTT
TRBJ2-1 | TRBV19 | TRBD1 | . | CASGGQGAYNEQFF | TGTGCCAGTGGGGGACAGGGGGCCTACAATGAGCAGTTCTTC
TRBJ2-7 | TRBV2 | TRBD2 | . | CASSERLAGGHEQYF | TGTGCCAGCAGTGAACGGCTAGCGGGGGGCCACGAGCAGTACTTC
TRBJ2-7 | TRBV4-3 | TRBD2 | . | CASSQNLEIWGGHEQYF | TGCGCCAGCAGCCAGAACCTCGAGATTTGGGGAGGGCACGAGCAGTACTTC
TRBJ2-2 | TRBV7-2 | TRBD1 | . | CASSHMDRTNTGELFF | TGTGCCAGCAGCCACATGGACAGGACAAACACCGGGGAGCTGTTTTTT
TRBJ1-6 | TRBV9 | . | . | CASSVGQSHYNSPLHF | TGTGCCAGCAGCGTAGGACAGTCGCACTATAATTCACCCCTCCACTTT
TRBJ2-7 | TRBV7-2 | TRBD1 | . | CASSVPPGQGAVQYF | TGTGCCAGCAGCGTACCGCCGGGACAGGGGGCAGTGCAGTACTTC
TRBJ2-7 | TRBV6-1 | TRBD1 | once | CASSDSTGGSYEQYF | TGTGCCAGCAGTGATAGCACAGGGGGGAGCTACGAGCAGTACTTC
TRBJ1-6 | TRBV6-5 | TRBD1 | . | CASTRTGPNSPLHF | TGTGCCAGCACTAGGACAGGGCCGAATTCACCCCTCCACTTT
TRBJ2-1 | TRBV18 | TRBD2 | . | CASSPPGLAGGQEQFF | TGTGCCAGCTCACCACCGGGACTAGCGGGGGGGCAGGAGCAGTTCTTC
TRBJ1-3 | TRBV19 | . | . | CASSMTDSRISGNTIYF | TGTGCCAGTAGTATGACGGACAGCCGAATCTCTGGAAACACCATATATTTT
TRBJ1-2 | TRBV5-1 | TRBD1 | . | CASSLQGVDYGYTF | TGCGCCAGCAGCTTGCAGGGGGTCGACTATGGCTACACCTTC
TRBJ1-2 | TRBV7-2 | . | once | CASSLAPSGSTNGYTF | TGTGCCAGCAGCTTAGCCCCCTCCGGGTCCACTAATGGCTACACCTTC
TRBJ2-5 | TRBV6-2/TRBV6-3 | TRBD1 | . | CASSPRGTGKETQYF | TGTGCCAGCAGCCCCCGGGGGACAGGGAAAGAGACCCAGTACTTC
TRBJ1-1 | TRBV6-5 | TRBD1 | . | CASSYSTGTVNTEAFF | TGTGCCAGCAGTTACTCAACCGGGACAGTGAACACTGAAGCTTTCTTT
TRBJ2-2 | TRBV4-3 | TRBD1 | . | CASSPGDRNTGELFF | TGCGCCAGCAGCCCAGGGGACAGGAACACCGGGGAGCTGTTTTTT
TRBJ2-7 | TRBV9 | TRBD1 | . | CASSLGQGAYEQYF | TGTGCCAGCAGCCTGGGACAGGGGGCCTACGAGCAGTACTTC
TRBJ1-6 | TRBV5-4 | . | . | CASSFGTSVNSPLHF | TGTGCCAGCAGCTTCGGGACAAGCGTAAATTCACCCCTCCACTTT
TRBJ1-2 | TRBV5-1 | TRBD1 | once | CASSFGTGAGYGYTF | TGCGCCAGCAGCTTCGGTACAGGGGCCGGCTATGGCTACACCTTC
TRBJ2-3 | TRBV6-2/TRBV6-3 | TRBD2 | . | CASSLPTSGGDTDTQYF | TGTGCCAGCAGTTTGCCGACTAGCGGGGGGGACACAGATACGCAGTATTTT
TRBJ1-5 | TRBV21-1 | . | few | CASSPVRQGRNQPQHF | TGTGCCAGCAGCCCAGTAAGACAGGGTCGCAATCAGCCCCAGCATTTT
TRBJ1-5 | TRBV4-1 | . | . | CASSQEGLQGQPQHF | TGCGCCAGCAGCCAAGAAGGATTACAGGGTCAGCCCCAGCATTTT